This T cell receptor (beta chain) originates from a study of beta chain features in type 1 diabetes (dated by TCRdb to the late 2010s). Turning to the overall study: No differences in mean age, gender distribution, total cell number or subset yield were found between patients and healthy donors. A total of over 90,000,000 sorted cells were examined across all samples, and a strong correlation was observed between cell number per subset and RNA yield. The study compared the TCRB repertoires of sorted circulating CD4+ T cell subsets in recently diagnosed type 1 diabetes patients with those in matched healthy donors. Regulatory and stem cell-like memory subsets were isolated from only 8 patients and roughly 8 healthy donors, whereas naive and central memory subsets came from all 30 or so donors.

Remarks on this clone: The antigen this receptor binds is unknown. Per-nucleotide qualities are absent, and no much larger clonotype sits a single base away.

The High Capacity cDNA Reverse Transcription Kit was used to reverse transcribe all of the isolated RNA, meaning that expressed TCRB transcripts were what got sequenced. Deep immunoSEQ sequencing was performed on naive, central memory and regulatory T cell samples, with an average of roughly 3.6 million total reads per sample. Sorted cells were lysed in RLT buffer and RNA was extracted with DNase-treated RNeasy Micro or Mini kits, depending on cell number. To prevent cross-contamination, each cell subset was processed individually, whereas patient and healthy donor samples were processed jointly. TCRB sequences were amplified from cDNA with the immunoSEQ multiplex PCR, producing 87-bp fragments spanning the CDR3 region. The amplicons were sequenced using the Illumina HiSeq platform. Regarding the original processing steps: Synthetic template baselines were used to correct PCR bias computationally, reads within Hamming distance 2 were collapsed together, and singletons that could not be merged were discarded. Reads were aligned to IMGT to assign V, D and J genes, CDR3 length, and insertions or deletions at six rearrangement sites. Within each subset, clonotype counts were normalized to sorted cell number, after which true diversity and Gini coefficients were computed with the tcR R package. The overlap coefficient, calculated on TCRB nucleotide sequences, was used to measure repertoire sharing. Drawn from immuneACCESS, this table holds only the in-frame rearrangements with V and J called that TCRdb kept. Clones are partly lost; checked studies trace under half to an unresolved V gene and leave the rest unexplained. The V and J calls and clone size come from that table; D and trimming were worked out from the DNA. The sample yields almost 350,000 clones; roughly 8.8% were counted once. The ten largest clones take up 0.95% to 1.1% of the sample.

Each donor gave one peripheral blood draw, averaging around 120 mL, which was collected into heparinised tubes. Using a panel that included CD45RO, CCR7, CD25, CD127, CD95 and CD27, naive, central memory, regulatory and stem cell-like memory CD4+ T cells were sorted on a BD FACSAria II. A purity above 95% was achieved for all sorted populations. Right away, PBMCs were isolated by Lymphoprep density gradient centrifugation and were stained directly, with no culture step. So that batch effects would be minimized, each experiment stained and sorted samples in pairs, pairing one healthy donor with one patient. According to the germline V gene, CDR1 reads KGHSH and CDR2 reads LQKENI. The CDR3 sequence holds 12 residues, the cysteine and phenylalanine included. Only CDR3 DNA remains: 36 bases, in frame from the first base. The V and J ends are trimmed by 8 bases and 5 bases, leaving 12 bases between them.

The paper's findings and limits, for the study overall: In all four CD4+ subsets, TCRB CDR3 length was moderately but significantly shorter in type 1 diabetes patients. At VDJ recombination sites, patients with type 1 diabetes made fewer insertions and deleted more nucleotides, a pattern implying thymic rearrangement abnormalities. Only small numbers of individuals were included in the HLA sub-analyses, which left unresolved whether HLA type had any influence on TCRB rearrangement. Because cDNA was sequenced instead of genomic DNA, activated cells with high expression could be over-represented, although the groups did not differ in activation or CD3 levels. Shorter templates might be favored by PCR, yet because patient and control samples were amplified and corrected together, any such skew would affect both groups equally. Naive, central memory and regulatory TCRB repertoires appeared to be more alike among patients than among healthy donors.

The receptor chain draws on TRBV18 and TRBJ2-5; the D segment may tentatively be TRBD1 or TRBD2, each giving 5 matched bases. The receptor's source is a young man with type 1 diabetes. Material for sequencing was central memory CD4+ T cells from blood. The nucleotide sequence is given as TGTGCCAGCCGACCTGGGACGGAGACCCAGTACTTC. Its protein reads: CASRPGTETQYF.